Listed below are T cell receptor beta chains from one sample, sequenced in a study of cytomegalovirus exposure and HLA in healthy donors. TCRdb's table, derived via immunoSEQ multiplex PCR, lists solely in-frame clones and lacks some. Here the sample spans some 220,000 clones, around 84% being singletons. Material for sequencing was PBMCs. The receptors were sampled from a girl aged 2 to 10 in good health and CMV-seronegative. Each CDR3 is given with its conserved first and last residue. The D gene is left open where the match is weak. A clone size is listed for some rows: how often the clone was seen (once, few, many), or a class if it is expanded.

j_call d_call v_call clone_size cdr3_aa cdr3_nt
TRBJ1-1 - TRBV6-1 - CATNTQDVMYTEAFF TGTGCCACCAACACACAGGACGTGATGTACACTGAAGCTTTCTTT
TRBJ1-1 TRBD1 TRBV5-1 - CASSFTGVGTEAFF TGCGCCAGCAGCTTCACAGGGGTGGGCACTGAAGCTTTCTTT
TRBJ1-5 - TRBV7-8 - CASSLGRGNNQPQHF TGTGCCAGCAGCTTAGGGAGGGGAAACAATCAGCCCCAGCATTTT
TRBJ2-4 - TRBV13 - CASSSITTFVGEDKNIQYF TGTGCCAGCAGCTCTATAACAACCTTTGTAGGGGAGGACAAAAACATTCAGTACTTC
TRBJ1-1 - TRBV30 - CAWSELGAGTEAFF TGTGCCTGGAGTGAGTTGGGGGCTGGCACTGAAGCTTTCTTT
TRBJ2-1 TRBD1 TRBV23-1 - CASTLDRVNEQFF TGCGCCAGCACCCTTGACAGGGTCAATGAGCAGTTCTTC
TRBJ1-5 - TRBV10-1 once CATRTANQPQHF TGCGCCACAAGGACAGCAAATCAGCCCCAGCATTTT
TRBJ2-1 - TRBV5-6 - CASSRTVEQFF TGTGCCAGCAGTAGGACAGTTGAGCAGTTCTTC
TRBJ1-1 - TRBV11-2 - CASSALLTANTEAFF TGTGCCAGCAGCGCACTATTGACAGCGAACACTGAAGCTTTCTTT
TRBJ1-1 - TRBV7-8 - CASSRTGETEAFF TGTGCCAGCAGCCGGACGGGGGAAACTGAAGCTTTCTTT
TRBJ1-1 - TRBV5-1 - CASSLEPTGFTEAFF TGCGCCAGCAGCTTGGAACCAACAGGGTTCACTGAAGCTTTCTTT
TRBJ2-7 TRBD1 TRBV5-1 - CASSPGTGVYEQYF TGCGCCAGCTCCCCCGGGACAGGGGTTTACGAGCAGTACTTC
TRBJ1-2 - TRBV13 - CASSLFSSNNYGYTF TGTGCCAGCAGCTTATTCTCTAGTAATAACTATGGCTACACCTTC
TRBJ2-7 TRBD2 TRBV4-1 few CASSHIAGGEYEQYF TGCGCCAGCAGCCATATAGCGGGAGGGGAATACGAGCAGTACTTC
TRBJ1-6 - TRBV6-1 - CASSHRPETNSPLHF TGTGCCAGCAGCCATCGTCCGGAGACTAATTCACCCCTCCACTTT
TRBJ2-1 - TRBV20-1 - CSARGQEQFF TGCAGTGCTAGAGGACAGGAGCAGTTCTTC